Each of the 30 T cell receptor beta chains below was sequenced from the same sample in a study of T-cell memory formation after mild COVID-19 (dated by TCRdb to about 2021). The library was obtained by 5' RACE. The sequencer was an Illumina NovaSeq 6000. TCRdb redid the processing of the public reads, applying fastp at Q25 and MiXCR, and retained in-frame beta chains. Every distinct CDR3 protein forms one entry, paired with its most common genes and DNA. This sample is represented by 150,000 to 200,000 distinct CDR3 sequences; 16% of them were singletons. Under 2.5% of the sample is taken by the ten largest. Material for sequencing was PBMCs or a T cell subset sorted from them (not recorded which). The receptors derive from an adult woman who had mild COVID-19 (a few samples of this study predate the infection). The sample titles of this study are shuffled in the database, so cell type and time point are left out; the donor was told from shared clones.

The genes are TRBV24-1 and TRBJ2-5; D not certain. The germline gives CDR1 KGHDR, CDR2 SFDVKD. V shed 3 bases and J shed 5 bases, with 6 bases lying between them. The CDR3 consists of 12 residues. This CDR3 reads CATSDPGETQYF. The CDR3, as DNA: TGTGCCACCAGTGATCCCGGGGAGACCCAGTACTTC.

This clonotype was counted a few times. The chain's CDR3 is CSVEVRPQLRSPEAFF. For the CDR3, the DNA is TGCAGCGTTGAAGTTCGACCGCAACTTAGGTCCCCTGAAGCTTTCTTT. The chain carries TRBV29-1 and TRBJ1-1; unclear D gene. V lost 1 base to trimming and J lost 6 bases, with 21 bases between them. The CDR3 totals 16 residues. Germline CDR1 reads SQVTM; CDR2 reads ANQGSEA.

V gene TRBV14 combines with J gene TRBJ2-1; D might be TRBD1 or TRBD2, each matching 5 bases. The CDR3 covers 15 residues. CDR1 SGHDN and CDR2 FVKESK come from the germline V gene. Trimming took 1 base from V and 8 from J, leaving 15 bases between them. CDR3 region: CASSQAGTSPHEQFF. CDR3 in DNA: TGTGCCAGCAGCCAAGCCGGGACCTCACCCCATGAGCAGTTCTTC.

This clonotype was observed a handful of times. The rearrangement uses TRBV7-3 and TRBJ2-3; 9 positions agree with TRBD2. Germline CDR1 SGHTA, CDR2 FQGTGA. J lost 1 base, V lost 2 bases, and 4 bases had no gene match. The CDR3 is 16 amino acids. As DNA, the CDR3 is TGTGCCAGCAGCTTAGGAGCGGGGGGCCGCACAGATACGCAGTATTTT. This codes for CASSLGAGGRTDTQYF.

By share of the sample, this clonotype is medium-sized. This chain connects TRBV12-3 or TRBV12-4 to TRBJ2-5; the D gene is possibly TRBD1 (6 bases). The V gene lost 6 bases and the J gene lost 3 bases, with 23 bases spanning the gap. The CDR3 totals 17 residues. CDR3 DNA sequence: TGTGCCAGCAGCCTAATGGGGGCCCGGGACGGCAAAGAGACCCAGTACTTC. Translating gives CASSLMGARDGKETQYF.

Written as DNA, the CDR3 is TGCGCCAGCAGCTCGCTAGCGGGGGGAGCAGGAGATACGCAGTATTTT. Amino acids: CASSSLAGGAGDTQYF. V and J are TRBV5-1 and TRBJ2-3; 11 bases match TRBD2. Germline-derived CDR1 and CDR2 are SGHRS and YFSETQ. V shed 3 bases, J shed 5 bases, and the junction held 8 bases outside the gene matches. This CDR3 is 16 amino acids long.

The chain joins TRBV9 to TRBJ2-1; TRBD2 agrees at 7 bases. Trimming removed 4 bases from V and 7 bases from J; junction bases left unmatched: 11. The CDR3 is 15 residues long. The germline CDR1 and CDR2 sequences are SGDLS and YYNGEE. CDR3 in amino acids: CASSPLAGGGNEQFF. CDR3 DNA sequence: TGTGCCAGCAGCCCATTAGCGGGTGGCGGGAATGAGCAGTTCTTC.

The table lists this clonotype with many counts. The rearrangement uses TRBV5-1 and TRBJ2-3; D may be TRBD1 (6 bases). Germline CDR1 and CDR2: SGHRS and YFSETQ. The CDR3 totals 16 residues. V dropped 6 bases and J dropped 2 bases, with 19 bases sitting between them. The DNA of the CDR3 is TGCGCCAGCACCTACGACAGGAGTCACCTCACAGATACGCAGTATTTT. This translates into CASTYDRSHLTDTQYF. The full variable domain, in which reference TRBV5-1 and TRBJ2-3 provide the parts outside the CDR3, is KAGVTQTPRYLIKTRGQQVTLSCSPISGHRSVSWYQQTPGQGLQFLFEYFSETQRNKGNFPGRFSGRQFSNSRSEMNVSTLELGDSALYLCASTYDRSHLTDTQYFGPGTRLTVL.

This clonotype has more than one count but fewer than ten. V gene TRBV4-2 combines with J gene TRBJ1-5, with 8 bases lining up with TRBD1. The CDR3 has 16 amino acids. Looked up from germline, CDR1 is LGHNA and CDR2 is YNFKEQ. Losses at the gene ends were 1 base for V and 2 bases for J; bases not matched to a gene: 4. The CDR3 spells CASSQAVQGGNQPQHF. The CDR3 DNA follows: TGTGCCAGCAGCCAAGCGGTACAGGGGGGCAATCAGCCCCAGCATTTT.

About this clonotype itself: One junction end does not reproduce the germline sequence, and a read error may be involved. The gene calls are TRBV29-1 and TRBJ2-3, with D unresolved. The germline CDR1 and CDR2 sequences are SQVTM and ANQGSEA. The CDR3 runs to 11 residues. CDR3 bases: TGCATCGTTGATTGGAGAGATACGCAGTATTTT. It codes for CIVDWRDTQYF.

This clonotype showed up just a few times. The rearrangement uses TRBV24-1 and TRBJ2-7; 8 bases agree with TRBD1. The CDR3 covers 16 residues. J gave up 2 bases and V 5 bases, and 10 bases lay outside the gene matches. CDR1 KGHDR and CDR2 SFDVKD come from the germline V gene. CDR3 nucleotide sequence: TGTGCCACCAGTGCCGCCCTCGGGACAGGTCCCTACGAGCAGTACTTC. Encoded protein: CATSAALGTGPYEQYF.

The chain combines TRBV9 with TRBJ2-2; D gene unclear. Germline CDR1 reads SGDLS; CDR2 reads YYNGEE. Trimming removed 1 base at V and 4 bases at J, with 8 bases between. This CDR3 is built from 14 residues. The CDR3 DNA reads as TGTGCCAGCAGCGTAACCCAGGCCACCGGGGAGCTGTTTTTT. This encodes CASSVTQATGELFF.

In its sample, this clonotype was seen a few times. V and J are TRBV20-1 and TRBJ1-4, with 7 bases fitting TRBD1. Germline CDR1 and CDR2: DFQATT and SNEGSKA (reference sequence). J lost 6 bases, V lost 0 bases, and 7 bases had no gene match. The CDR3 runs 15 residues. The CDR3 region is CSARDFGTGDEKLFF. As DNA, the CDR3 is TGCAGTGCTAGAGATTTCGGAACAGGGGATGAAAAACTGTTTTTT.

Only a few counts were recorded for this clonotype. The chain has TRBV5-1 and TRBJ1-2, with TRBD1 matching over 7 bases. The CDR3 has 14 amino acids. CDR1 and CDR2 (germline): SGHRS, YFSETQ. J was trimmed by 8 bases and V by 2 bases; bases with no gene match: 9. The CDR3 DNA sequence: TGCGCCAGCAGCTTCTCCAGGGGGTCAGAAGGCTACACCTTC. Amino acids: CASSFSRGSEGYTF.

This clonotype has more than one count but fewer than ten. J is TRBJ2-5 and V is TRBV4-2; 7 positions match TRBD2. Unmatched junction bases numbered 4, after V lost 4 bases and J lost 5 bases. The length of the CDR3 is 13 residues. CDR1 and CDR2 from the germline V gene are LGHNA and YNFKEQ. The CDR3 DNA reads as TGTGCCAGCAGCCTTCGACTAGCTGAGACCCAGTACTTC. This codes for CASSLRLAETQYF.

The chain couples TRBV9 to TRBJ2-7, with D perhaps TRBD1 (5 bases). This CDR3 has 14 amino acids. CDR1 SGDLS and CDR2 YYNGEE come from the germline V gene. V was trimmed by 0 bases and J by 4 bases, leaving 11 bases between them. CDR3 sequence reads: CASSVAARDYEQYF. CDR3 in DNA: TGTGCCAGCAGCGTAGCCGCCAGGGATTACGAGCAGTACTTC. Using reference TRBV9 and TRBJ2-7 for the parts outside the CDR3, the full variable domain is DSGVTQTPKHLITATGQRVTLRCSPRSGDLSVYWYQQSLDQGLQFLIQYYNGEERAKGNILERFSAQQFPDLHSELNLSSLELGDSALYFCASSVAARDYEQYFGPGTRLTVT.

This clonotype was observed many times. The rearrangement joins TRBV12-3 or TRBV12-4 to TRBJ2-7, with 7 bases aligning to TRBD1. The CDR3 is 13 amino acids. V gave up 6 bases and J gave up 4 bases; unmatched junction bases: 6. The CDR3 DNA is TGTGCCAGCAGGATAGGGACAGTTTACGAGCAGTACTTC. Translation: CASRIGTVYEQYF.

The chain uses TRBV5-1 and TRBJ2-7, with TRBD1 matching over 8 bases. In germline, CDR1 is SGHRS, CDR2 YFSETQ. The CDR3 has 15 residues. After removal of 4 bases from V and 2 bases from J, the junction contained 8 bases not matched to a gene. The CDR3 bases are TGCGCCAGCAGCATCGGGACAGGACTGACCTACGAGCAGTACTTC. It translates to CASSIGTGLTYEQYF.

The chain uses TRBV3-1 and TRBJ2-3; D is undetermined. Germline CDR1 reads LGHDT; CDR2 reads YNNKEL (reference sequence). The CDR3 is 13 amino acids. With 5 bases removed from V and 6 bases from J, the gap between germline ends came to 12 bases. CDR3 nucleotide sequence: TGTGCCAGCAGCACCCCCCTGGGGGATACGCAGTATTTT. As protein: CASSTPLGDTQYF.

In its sample, this clonotype was seen a few times. V usage is TRBV20-1 and J usage is TRBJ2-1, with a weak D call TRBD2 (6 bases). V lost 6 bases and J lost 3, with 15 bases in between. Germline V lookup: CDR1 DFQATT, CDR2 SNEGSKA (reference sequence). There are 14 residues in the CDR3. The CDR3 protein is CSAITSRNYNEQFF. Written as DNA, the CDR3 is TGCAGTGCCATTACTAGCCGAAACTACAATGAGCAGTTCTTC.

This clonotype was detected a few times. J is TRBJ2-7 and V is TRBV4-2, with 11 nucleotides matching TRBD2. Germline values: CDR1 LGHNA, CDR2 YNFKEQ. V dropped 7 bases and J dropped 3; count of bases not matched to a gene: 8. The CDR3 contains 15 residues. Written as DNA, the CDR3 is TGTGCCAGCACCAAAGCCGGGACTAGCGGCTACGAGCAGTACTTC. Amino acid sequence: CASTKAGTSGYEQYF.

This chain uses TRBV9 with TRBJ2-5; 8 bases fit TRBD2. J gave up 4 bases and V 0 bases, and 8 bases lay outside the gene matches. Germline V lookup: CDR1 SGDLS, CDR2 YYNGEE. CDR3 length equals 16 residues. CDR3 in DNA: TGTGCCAGCAGCGTAGGCCAGCGGGGGTCGAGAGAGACCCAGTACTTC. This sequence encodes CASSVGQRGSRETQYF.

This clonotype was counted only a few times. V gene TRBV5-1 combines with J gene TRBJ2-1; 7 positions agree with TRBD2. V was pared by 4 bases and J by 3 bases, with 10 bases of the junction left unmatched. CDR3 length: 16 residues. Germline V CDR1 and CDR2: SGHRS, YFSETQ. Here the CDR3 reads CASSVGLAGYYNEQFF. The CDR3 nucleotides are TGCGCCAGCAGCGTTGGGTTAGCGGGCTACTACAATGAGCAGTTCTTC.

In its sample, this clonotype was seen many times. The V gene is TRBV20-1, the J gene TRBJ2-7, with 7 bases identical to TRBD2. The CDR3 has 11 amino acids. Germline CDR1 DFQATT, CDR2 SNEGSKA (reference sequence). CDR3 bases: TGCAGAGTAGCGGGTGCCTACGAGCAGTACTTC. It translates to CRVAGAYEQYF.

The chain is built from TRBV6-6 and TRBJ2-3; 11 bases map to TRBD2. This CDR3 has 16 residues. The junction had 8 bases not matched to a gene; V was cut back by 6 bases and J by 3 bases. Germline-derived CDR1 and CDR2 are MNHNY and SVGAGI (reference sequence). The CDR3 reads CASSRYSGGATDTQYF. In DNA form, the CDR3 reads TGTGCCAGCAGCCGCTATAGCGGGGGGGCGACAGATACGCAGTATTTT.

This clonotype has more than one count but fewer than ten. The chain links TRBV7-2 to TRBJ1-2; no reliable D call. This CDR3 region has 13 residues. V was pared by 1 base and J by 8 bases, with 11 bases between. The germline CDR1 and CDR2 sequences are SGHTA and FQGNSA. The CDR3 region is CASSLGGVDGYTF. In DNA form, the CDR3 reads TGTGCCAGCAGCTTAGGGGGAGTCGACGGCTACACCTTC. The full variable domain, with the rest looked up from reference TRBV7-2 and TRBJ1-2, is GAGVSQSPSNKVTEKGKDVELRCDPISGHTALYWYRQSLGQGLEFLIYFQGNSAPDKSGLPSDRFSAERTGGSVSTLTIQRTQQEDSAVYLCASSLGGVDGYTFGSGTRLTVV.

The CDR3 DNA reads as TGTGCCAGCAGCCCCCCTGGACAGGGGTACAATGAGCAGTTCTTC. Amino acid sequence: CASSPPGQGYNEQFF. The chain is built from TRBV7-2 and TRBJ2-1; 9 bases map to TRBD1. The J segment lost 4 bases and the V segment lost 5 bases, leaving 6 bases of the junction unmatched. Germline V gene lookup returns CDR1 SGHTA and CDR2 FQGNSA. The CDR3 consists of 15 residues. Supplemented by reference TRBV7-2 and TRBJ2-1, the full variable domain reads GAGVSQSPSNKVTEKGKDVELRCDPISGHTALYWYRQSLGQGLEFLIYFQGNSAPDKSGLPSDRFSAERTGGSVSTLTIQRTQQEDSAVYLCASSPPGQGYNEQFFGPGTRLTVL.

The CDR3 sequence: CASSPETGGAYGYTF. For the CDR3, the DNA is TGCGCCAGCAGCCCGGAGACAGGGGGCGCCTATGGCTACACCTTC. V usage is TRBV5-1 and J usage is TRBJ1-2; 10 nucleotides agree with TRBD1. The V and J ends lost 4 bases and 4 bases, in that order; junction bases with no gene match: 7. In germline, CDR1 is SGHRS, CDR2 YFSETQ. The CDR3 runs 15 residues.

This clonotype turned up a few times. The chain couples TRBV6-2 or TRBV6-3 to TRBJ2-7; 8 bases are shared with TRBD2. V gave up 8 bases and J gave up 2 bases; unmatched junction bases: 8. CDR3 size: 14 residues. Germline loops: CDR1 MNHEY, CDR2 SVGEGT. The CDR3 DNA sequence: TGTGCCAGCCGTCTCACTAGCGGCGCCTACGAGCAGTACTTC. Residues: CASRLTSGAYEQYF.

This clonotype was seen only a few times. In DNA form, the CDR3 reads TGCAGTGCGAGGACTAGCACCCGAAAGGGGCACACAGATACGCAGTATTTT. Translated, it gives CSARTSTRKGHTDTQYF. The chain uses TRBV20-1 and TRBJ2-3, with 8 positions matching TRBD2. Trimming took 6 bases from V and 2 from J; bases not matched to a gene: 16. This CDR3 comprises 17 residues. Germline V gives CDR1 DFQATT, CDR2 SNEGSKA (reference sequence).